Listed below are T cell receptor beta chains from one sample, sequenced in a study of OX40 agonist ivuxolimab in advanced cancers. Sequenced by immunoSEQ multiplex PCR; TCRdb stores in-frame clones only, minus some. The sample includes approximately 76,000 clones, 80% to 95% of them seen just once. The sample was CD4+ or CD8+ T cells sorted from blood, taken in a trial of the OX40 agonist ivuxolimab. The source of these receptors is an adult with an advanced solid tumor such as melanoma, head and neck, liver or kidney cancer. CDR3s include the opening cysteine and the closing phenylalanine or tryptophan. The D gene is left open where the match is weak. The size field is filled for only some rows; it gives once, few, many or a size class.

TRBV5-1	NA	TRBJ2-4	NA	TGCGCCAGCAGCTTGGTGGGGAGCAAGGACATTCAGTACTTC	CASSLVGSKDIQYF
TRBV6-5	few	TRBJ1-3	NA	TGTGCCAGCAGTTACGGGGGTTCTGGAAACACCATATATTTT	CASSYGGSGNTIYF
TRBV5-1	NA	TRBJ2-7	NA	TGCGCCAGCAGCCCGGGCCTAGGGACCTACGAGCAGTACTTC	CASSPGLGTYEQYF
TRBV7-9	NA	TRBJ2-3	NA	TGTGCCAGCAGCCCCAGAGGGACCATAACGCAGTATTTT	CASSPRGTITQYF
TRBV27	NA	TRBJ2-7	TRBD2	TGTGCCAGCAGTTTCGGAGCGGGGGAGTTTATCTACGAGCAGTACTTC	CASSFGAGEFIYEQYF
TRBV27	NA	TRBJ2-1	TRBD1	TGTGCCAGCAGTTTACGTGACAGGGTTGACAACAATGAGCAGTTCTTC	CASSLRDRVDNNEQFF
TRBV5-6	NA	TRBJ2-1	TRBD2	TGTGCCAGCAGCCCCGAGCCGCCAGCGGGGTACAATGAGCAGTTCTTC	CASSPEPPAGYNEQFF
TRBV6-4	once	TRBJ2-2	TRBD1	TGTGCCAGCAGTAACGGACAGGGATGGAACACCGGGGAGCTGTTTTTT	CASSNGQGWNTGELFF
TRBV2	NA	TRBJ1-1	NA	TGTGCCAGCAGAGCCCTGGGACCGTCAAATGAAGCTTTCTTT	CASRALGPSNEAFF
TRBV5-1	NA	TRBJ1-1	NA	TGCGCCAGCAGCTTGGCAGGGGCCAGGGGTTATGGGAACACTGAAGCTTTCTTT	CASSLAGARGYGNTEAFF
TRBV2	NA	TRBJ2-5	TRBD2	TGTGCCAGCAAACTAGCGGGGGGAGAGACCCAGTACTTC	CASKLAGGETQYF
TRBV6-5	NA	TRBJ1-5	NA	TGTGCCAGCAGTTTGGGACCGGGGCCTAATCAGCCCCAGCATTTT	CASSLGPGPNQPQHF
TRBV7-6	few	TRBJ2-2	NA	TGTGCCAGCAGCTTCCAATCGAACACCGGGGAGCTGTTTTTT	CASSFQSNTGELFF
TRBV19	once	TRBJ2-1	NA	TGTGCCAGTAGTATGGGGGATAATGAGCAGTTCTTC	CASSMGDNEQFF
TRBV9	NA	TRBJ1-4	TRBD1	TGTGCCAGCAAAGGGGGCAGTGAAAAACTGTTTTTT	CASKGGSEKLFF
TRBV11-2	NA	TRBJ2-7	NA	TGTGCCAGCAGCTTGTGGAGGGGCAGTGAGCAGTACTTC	CASSLWRGSEQYF
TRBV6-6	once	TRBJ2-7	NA	TGTGCCAGCAGTTACGGTCCTCGGGAGCAGTACTTC	CASSYGPREQYF
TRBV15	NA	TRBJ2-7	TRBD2	TGTGCCACCAGGGGACTAGCGGGGAGCTCCTACGAGCAGTACTTC	CATRGLAGSSYEQYF
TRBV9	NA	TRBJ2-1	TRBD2	TGTGCCAGCAGCCCTAGCGGGGGGCCCAATGAGCAGTTCTTC	CASSPSGGPNEQFF
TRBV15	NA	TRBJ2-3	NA	TGTGCCACCAGCAGAATTCTTGGGGAAACAGATACGCAGTATTTT	CATSRILGETDTQYF
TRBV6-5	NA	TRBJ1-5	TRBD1	TGTGCCAGCAGTAAGACAGGGAAGGGCAATCAGCCCCAGCATTTT	CASSKTGKGNQPQHF
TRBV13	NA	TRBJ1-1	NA	TGTGCCAGCAGCCCCGGGGATAACACTGAAGCTTTCTTT	CASSPGDNTEAFF